Shown below are 11 T cell receptor beta chains from a single sample sequenced in a study of T cell repertoires in cytomegalovirus infection. TCRdb reprocessed the reads with MiXCR, giving one entry per CDR3 protein. Here the sample spans fewer than 850,000 distinct CDR3 sequences, about 28% being singletons. The antigens for these receptors are not known. The sequenced sample was cultured CD8+ T cells from PBMCs, obtained from culture after CMV antigen stimulation. The receptor set was obtained from a human donor in good health (CMV status not recorded). Some clones in this sample may be carry-over from other donors' samples.

This clonotype was counted between two and nine times. This chain connects TRBV5-1 to TRBJ1-6, with 7 positions matching TRBD1. CDR3 size: 14 residues. V lost 5 bases and J lost 8; bases outside the gene matches: 7. Per germline, CDR1 SGHRS and CDR2 YFSETQ. The CDR3 reads CASRPTGPYSPLHF. The CDR3 DNA sequence: TGCGCCAGCAGACCGACAGGGCCATATTCACCCCTCCACTTT.

The J gene is TRBJ1-1, the V gene TRBV4-3, with D uncertain. The CDR3 has 17 residues. Deletions cut 1 base from V and 6 bases from J, with 21 bases between. Germline V lookup: CDR1 LGHNA, CDR2 YSLEER. CDR3 region: CASSQVKVRGRTSEAFF. The CDR3 DNA reads as TGCGCCAGCAGCCAAGTTAAGGTTCGAGGGAGGACCTCTGAAGCTTTCTTT.

The table lists this clonotype with a few counts. V is TRBV7-9 and J is TRBJ2-3; TRBD1 agrees at 7 bases. This CDR3 spans 16 amino acids. Trimming took 4 bases from V and 3 from J; bases not matched to a gene: 10. Per germline, CDR1 SEHNR and CDR2 FQNEAQ (reference sequence). The CDR3 loop is CASSWSPGQTTDTQYF. CDR3 coding DNA: TGTGCCAGCAGCTGGTCACCGGGACAGACGACAGATACGCAGTATTTT.

This chain uses TRBV7-9 with TRBJ2-7, with no clear D. There are 13 residues in the CDR3. Trimming removed 2 bases from V and 2 bases from J, with 7 bases in between. CDR1 is SEHNR, CDR2 FQNEAQ, per germline (reference sequence). The CDR3 region is CASSLTTTYEQYV. The CDR3 nucleotides are TGTGCCAGCAGCTTAACGACCACCTACGAGCAGTACGTC.

The V gene is TRBV6-5, the J gene TRBJ2-7; a weak D match, TRBD2 (6 bases). The CDR3 is made up of 14 amino acids. The germline V gene encodes CDR1 MNHEY and CDR2 SVGAGI. Trimming pared 6 bases from V and 7 bases from J, leaving 19 bases between. The CDR3 is CASSTGTPLKEQYF. Here the CDR3 DNA reads TGTGCCAGCAGCACCGGGACTCCTCTTAAAGAGCAGTACTTC.

In its sample, this clonotype was seen a few times. The chain has TRBV7-9 and TRBJ2-7; 8 bases align to TRBD1. Per the germline V gene, CDR1 is SEHNR and CDR2 is FQNEAQ (reference sequence). The CDR3 is 14 residues long. V trimming: 4 bases; J trimming: 7 bases; junction bases outside the gene matches: 9. The CDR3 sequence: CASSSRTGSWEQYF. CDR3 nucleotide sequence: TGTGCCAGCAGCTCTCGGACAGGGTCATGGGAGCAGTACTTC.

The chain is built from TRBV7-8 and TRBJ2-1; D might be TRBD2 (5 bases). This CDR3 contains 13 residues. Germline loops: CDR1 SGHVS, CDR2 FQNEAQ. V was shortened by 8 bases and J by 5 bases, with 13 bases between the two germline ends. CDR3 nucleotide sequence: TGTGCCAGCGGCGTAGGGAGAAACAATGAGCAGTTCTTC. Amino acid sequence: CASGVGRNNEQFF.

Only a few counts were recorded for this clonotype. This chain uses TRBV4-1 with TRBJ1-5, with 7 bases identical to TRBD1. The germline gives CDR1 MGHRA, CDR2 YSYEKL. The CDR3 spans 15 residues. The ends lost 0 bases at V and 4 bases at J; junction bases unmatched: 3. The CDR3 region has the DNA TGCGCCAGCAGCCAAGAACAGGGGTGGAATCAGCCCCAGCATTTT. Its translation: CASSQEQGWNQPQHF.

V and J are TRBV6-2 or TRBV6-3 and TRBJ2-5; no reliable D call. This CDR3 has 18 residues. Germline loops: CDR1 MNHEY, CDR2 SVGEGT. V was clipped by 7 bases and J by 0 bases, with 24 bases between them. DNA for the CDR3: TGTGCCAGCACTAATGGAGATTTTGGCGGCATATACCAAGAGACCCAGTACTTC. Amino acid sequence: CASTNGDFGGIYQETQYF.

This clonotype was counted a single time. The V call is TRBV20-1, the J call TRBJ1-6; 11 bases agree with TRBD1. The CDR3 consists of 16 residues. Trimming removed 6 bases from V and 4 bases from J; junction bases left unmatched: 8. Germline V gene lookup returns CDR1 DFQATT and CDR2 SNEGSKA (reference sequence). The CDR3 protein is CSAKDRGLGYNSPLHF. CDR3 in DNA: TGCAGTGCAAAGGACAGGGGGCTAGGATATAATTCACCCCTCCACTTT.

This clonotype was recorded at least ten times. V usage is TRBV7-9 and J usage is TRBJ2-7; the D gene is possibly TRBD1 (5 bases). The germline V gene has CDR1 SEHNR and CDR2 FQNEAQ (reference sequence). This CDR3 contains 15 residues. Trimming cost V 4 bases and J 2 bases, with 15 bases left between them. As DNA, the CDR3 is TGTGCCAGCAGCTATTCCGGCACAGGAACCTACGAGCAGTACTTC. The encoded protein is CASSYSGTGTYEQYF.